Listed here are 20 T cell receptor beta chains from one sample, sequenced in a study of blood T cell repertoires in COVID-19. The data were produced by immunoSEQ multiplex PCR, yet TCRdb's version contains in-frame clones alone and is incomplete. The sample holds around 200,000 clones, approximately 84% seen once. The source material was peripheral blood. The receptor source for this set is a human donor with acute or convalescent COVID-19. The donor label of this sample is uncertain.

The chain has TRBV28 and TRBJ2-7; 7 nucleotides align to TRBD1. The V gene's germline CDR1 is MDHEN and CDR2 SYDVKM. V lost 2 bases and J lost 5; bases outside the gene matches: 0. This CDR3 comprises 12 residues. The CDR3 DNA sequence: TGTGCCAGCAGTTTACAGGGGGACGAGCAGTACTTC. The encoded protein is CASSLQGDEQYF.

V is TRBV20-1 and J is TRBJ1-5; D possibly corresponds to TRBD1 (6 bases). V lost 3 bases and J lost 3, with 12 bases in between. The CDR3 sequence is 14 residues long. Germline-derived CDR1 and CDR2 are DFQATT and SNEGSKA (reference sequence). This CDR3 is CSASPGEDNQPQHF. CDR3 DNA: TGCAGTGCTAGTCCAGGGGAAGACAATCAGCCCCAGCATTTT.

The J gene is TRBJ2-5, the V gene TRBV5-1, with a tentative D call TRBD1 (5 bases). Germline V gives CDR1 SGHRS, CDR2 YFSETQ. V dropped 4 bases and J dropped 1 base, with 8 bases sitting between them. The length of the CDR3 is 13 residues. As DNA, the CDR3 is TGCGCCAGCAGCCCAGACAGCCAAGAGACCCAGTACTTC. Translating gives CASSPDSQETQYF.

CDR3 DNA: TGTGCCAGCAGCGAGACTAGCGGGGGGGAACTAGCCAAAAACATTCAGTACTTC. Encoded protein: CASSETSGGELAKNIQYF. The chain joins TRBV3-1 (or the pseudogene TRBV3-2) to TRBJ2-4; 14 bases match TRBD2. This CDR3 has 18 amino acids. With 5 bases clipped from V and 0 bases from J, the junction kept 6 bases outside the gene matches. Germline V gene sequence: CDR1 LGHDT, CDR2 YNNKEL (reference sequence).

The rearrangement uses TRBV5-1 and TRBJ2-5; tentative D call: TRBD2 (5 bases). V lost 4 bases to trimming and J lost 4 bases, with 17 bases between them. The CDR3 has 15 residues. Germline V lookup: CDR1 SGHRS, CDR2 YFSETQ. This CDR3 reads CASSLLTSGRETQYF. In nucleotides, the CDR3 is TGCGCCAGCAGCCTATTAACTAGTGGACGAGAGACCCAGTACTTC.

V and J are TRBV11-2 and TRBJ1-1, with D hard to call. The CDR3 extends over 14 amino acids. Trimming stripped 2 bases from V and 1 base from J, with 8 bases between. Germline-derived CDR1 and CDR2 are SGHAT and FQNNGV. The CDR3 DNA follows: TGTGCCAGCAGCTTAACAACCGCGAACACTGAAGCTTTCTTT. This gives the protein CASSLTTANTEAFF.

The gene calls are TRBV2 and TRBJ1-6; 7 bases agree with TRBD1. CDR1 SNHLY and CDR2 FYNNEI come from the germline V gene. With 6 bases clipped from V and 3 bases from J, the junction kept 2 bases outside the gene matches. This CDR3 is built from 14 residues. The chain's CDR3 is CASRGTVYNSPLHF. As DNA, the CDR3 is TGTGCCAGCAGGGGGACAGTCTATAATTCACCCCTCCACTTT.

This sequence joins TRBV5-1 and TRBJ1-5; 10 bases match TRBD1. CDR3 length: 15 residues. Germline-derived CDR1 and CDR2 are SGHRS and YFSETQ. V lost 2 bases to trimming and J lost 7 bases; unmatched junction nucleotides: 6. CDR3 in amino acids: CASSFTGTGDQPQHF. The CDR3 nucleotides read TGCGCCAGCAGCTTTACCGGGACAGGGGACCAGCCCCAGCATTTT. Filled out from reference TRBV5-1 and TRBJ1-5, the complete variable domain reads KAGVTQTPRYLIKTRGQQVTLSCSPISGHRSVSWYQQTPGQGLQFLFEYFSETQRNKGNFPGRFSGRQFSNSRSEMNVSTLELGDSALYLCASSFTGTGDQPQHFGDGTRLSIL.

CDR3 coding DNA: TGTGCCAGCAGTCCCGCAGGACAGGGCCCCTCTGGAAACACCATATATTTT. Translating gives CASSPAGQGPSGNTIYF. The gene calls are TRBV28 and TRBJ1-3; 8 positions match TRBD1. The V segment lost 5 bases and the J segment 0 bases; nucleotides outside the gene matches: 9. The CDR3 length is 17 residues. CDR1 is MDHEN, CDR2 SYDVKM, per germline.

V and J are TRBV6-5 and TRBJ1-2, with a tentative D call TRBD1 (5 bases). V was trimmed by 6 bases and J by 2 bases, leaving 13 bases between them. The V gene's germline CDR1 is MNHEY and CDR2 SVGAGI. CDR3 length: 14 residues. As DNA, the CDR3 is TGTGCCAGCAGCCCCCGGGGGACCAACTATGGCTACACCTTC. Encoded protein: CASSPRGTNYGYTF.

The chain employs TRBV2 and TRBJ2-3, with TRBD2 identical over 9 bases. V lost 2 bases and J lost 6; bases outside the gene matches: 6. Germline CDR1 SNHLY, CDR2 FYNNEI. The length of the CDR3 is 15 residues. The DNA of the CDR3 is TGTGCCAGCAGTGAAATAGCGGGGGTAAGGGATACGCAGTATTTT. Residues: CASSEIAGVRDTQYF. The variable domain in full, completed from reference TRBV2 and TRBJ2-3, reads EPEVTQTPSHQVTQMGQEVILRCVPISNHLYFYWYRQILGQKVEFLVSFYNNEISEKSEIFDDQFSVERPDGSNFTLKIRSTKLEDSAMYFCASSEIAGVRDTQYFGPGTRLTVL.

The rearrangement joins TRBV28 to TRBJ2-1; 7 nucleotides line up with TRBD1. In germline, CDR1 is MDHEN, CDR2 SYDVKM. The J segment lost 3 bases and the V segment lost 7 bases, leaving 6 bases of the junction unmatched. The CDR3 spans 14 residues. The DNA for the CDR3 is TGTGCCAGCATCGAGGGGGCGAACTACAATGAGCAGTTCTTC. This sequence encodes CASIEGANYNEQFF.

The chain joins TRBV7-2 to TRBJ2-1; TRBD2 aligns across 10 bases. The CDR3 loop spans 15 amino acids. Germline assignment: CDR1 SGHTA and CDR2 FQGNSA. V shed 5 bases, J shed 8 bases, and the junction held 9 bases outside the gene matches. CDR3 nucleotide sequence: TGTGCCAGCAGCCCGGACATAGCGGGGGGTCATGAGCAGTTCTTC. Protein product: CASSPDIAGGHEQFF.

This clone was recorded only once. CDR3 in DNA: TGTGCCAGCAGCTTAGCTGGGACTTACGAGCAGTACTTC. This encodes CASSLAGTYEQYF. The rearrangement links TRBV7-6 to TRBJ2-7; D is perhaps TRBD2 (6 bases). The CDR3 runs 13 residues. CDR1 is SGHVS, CDR2 FNYEAQ, per germline. Trimming took off 0 bases at V and 4 bases at J, with 7 bases between the two ends.

V usage is TRBV19 and J usage is TRBJ2-1; possibly TRBD2 for D (5 bases). Germline CDR1 reads LNHDA; CDR2 reads SQIVND (reference sequence). The V gene lost 4 bases and the J gene lost 6 bases, with 22 bases spanning the gap. This CDR3 is 17 amino acids long. This CDR3 is CASSRELGPANRNEQFF. CDR3 sequence (DNA): TGTGCCAGTAGTAGGGAACTAGGCCCCGCCAATCGCAATGAGCAGTTCTTC.

The V gene is TRBV7-2, the J gene TRBJ1-2; TRBD1 aligns across 8 bases. The V and J ends lost 5 bases and 8 bases, in that order; junction bases with no gene match: 7. The CDR3 is 13 amino acids. CDR1 is SGHTA and CDR2 is FQGNSA in the germline V gene. CDR3: CASSPGDRRGYTF. CDR3 in DNA: TGTGCCAGCAGCCCCGGGGACAGGAGGGGCTACACCTTC. Complete variable domain (other parts from reference TRBV7-2 and TRBJ1-2): GAGVSQSPSNKVTEKGKDVELRCDPISGHTALYWYRQSLGQGLEFLIYFQGNSAPDKSGLPSDRFSAERTGGSVSTLTIQRTQQEDSAVYLCASSPGDRRGYTFGSGTRLTVV.

V and J are TRBV5-1 and TRBJ2-2; 9 positions agree with TRBD1. Trimming removed 4 bases from V and 1 base from J; junction bases left unmatched: 5. Germline CDR1 is SGHRS and CDR2 is YFSETQ. CDR3 length: 16 amino acids. The CDR3 is CASSTQGAVNTGELFF. CDR3 bases: TGCGCCAGCAGCACACAGGGGGCCGTGAACACCGGGGAGCTGTTTTTT.

The chain combines TRBV9 with TRBJ2-5, with D possibly being TRBD2 (6 bases). Trimming left V 2 bases short and J 2 bases short, with 19 bases between. Germline V gives CDR1 SGDLS, CDR2 YYNGEE. The CDR3 is 17 amino acids. In nucleotides, the CDR3 is TGTGCCAGCAGCGTCGGACCGGGGTTCGGGGGACAAGAGACCCAGTACTTC. Residues: CASSVGPGFGGQETQYF.

This chain links TRBV7-3 with TRBJ2-2; the match to TRBD1 covers 7 bases. The J segment lost 5 bases and the V segment lost 5 bases, leaving 8 bases of the junction unmatched. The CDR3 runs to 15 residues. Germline V gives CDR1 SGHTA, CDR2 FQGTGA. CDR3 coding DNA: TGTGCCAGCAGCATTAACAGGGGTTATACCGGGGAGCTGTTTTTT. Its protein is CASSINRGYTGELFF.

To note about this clone: At one boundary the junction diverges from the germline segment, which might be a read error. This sample includes further DNA sequences coding for the same CDR3. The genes are TRBV15 and TRBJ1-2, with no clear D. The CDR3 contains 17 residues. Germline lookup yields CDR1 LNHNV and CDR2 YYDKDF (reference sequence). This CDR3 reads CATSRDWGGRGENGYTF. The CDR3 bases are TGTGCCACCAGCAGAGATTGGGGAGGCAGAGGCGAGAATGGCTACACCTTT.